Shown below are 9 T cell receptor beta chains from a single sample sequenced in a study of response to subunit inactivated influenza vaccine. MiXCR, run by TCRdb on the RT-PCR reads, gives a single entry per CDR3 protein. The table has over 150,000 distinct CDR3 sequences, approximately 12% seen once. This sample comprised CD8+ T cells sorted from PBMCs, obtained less than 30 months after vaccination. The receptor set was obtained from a man aged 50-75 years who received an inactivated influenza vaccine.

In this sample, this clonotype turned up many times. J is TRBJ2-7 and V is TRBV20-1; no firm D call. The length of the CDR3 is 11 residues. Per germline, CDR1 DFQATT and CDR2 SNEGSKA (reference sequence). V shed 7 bases and J shed 4 bases, with 11 bases lying between them. CDR3 sequence (DNA): TGCAGTGTGGGCCAACTATACGAGCAGTACTTC. Protein: CSVGQLYEQYF.

There are many counts of this clonotype. The chain uses TRBV27 and TRBJ2-7; maybe TRBD1 (6 bases). From germline, CDR1 is MNHEY and CDR2 SMNVEV (reference sequence). V was clipped by 4 bases and J by 3 bases, with 16 bases between them. This CDR3 comprises 15 residues. CDR3 region: CASSSLPQGFYEQYF. The CDR3 DNA is TGTGCCAGCAGTTCCTTACCACAGGGTTTCTACGAGCAGTACTTC.

This clonotype came up a few times. The V and J genes are TRBV7-9 and TRBJ2-7, with D perhaps matching TRBD1 (6 bases). The germline gives CDR1 SEHNR, CDR2 FQNEAQ (reference sequence). Trimming removed 1 base from V and 4 bases from J, with 11 bases in between. This CDR3 is 14 amino acids long. The CDR3 DNA sequence: TGTGCCAGCAGCTTAGGGAGACAGGCGTACGAGCAGTACTTC. It yields the protein CASSLGRQAYEQYF.

This clonotype has only a few counts. This chain uses TRBV7-6 with TRBJ2-2; D call uncertain. Germline loops: CDR1 SGHVS, CDR2 FNYEAQ. CDR3 length: 17 amino acids. Trimming cost V 3 bases and J 0 bases, with 14 bases left between them. The CDR3 DNA is TGTGCCAGCAGCTTTGGCGTCGATCGGCCGAACACCGGGGAGCTGTTTTTT. Encoded protein: CASSFGVDRPNTGELFF.

This sequence joins TRBV4-3 and TRBJ2-3, with 8 bases that match TRBD1. CDR1 LGHNA and CDR2 YSLEER come from the germline V gene. The junction had 7 bases not matched to a gene; V was cut back by 0 bases and J by 5 bases. CDR3 size: 16 residues. For the CDR3, the DNA is TGCGCCAGCAGCCAAGATCGGACAGGGCGGGTAGATACGCAGTATTTT. Its translation is CASSQDRTGRVDTQYF.

This clonotype was seen a few times. This chain connects TRBV6-5 to TRBJ2-7, with a weak D call TRBD2 (6 bases). This CDR3 is built from 14 residues. CDR1 is MNHEY and CDR2 is SVGAGI in the germline V gene. The V and J ends lost 2 bases and 3 bases respectively, with 11 bases between them. CDR3 sequence (DNA): TGTGCCAGCAGTTACGCGGGACCTAGCTACGAGCAGTACTTC. It encodes CASSYAGPSYEQYF.

This clonotype was picked up a small number of times. This sequence may be a read error, since a much larger clone differs from it by one base. The chain couples TRBV4-3 to TRBJ1-2; D might be TRBD1 (5 bases). The V end was cut by 0 bases, the J end by 4 bases, with 12 bases between. The length of the CDR3 is 15 residues. Germline V gene sequence: CDR1 LGHNA, CDR2 YSLEER. CDR3 nucleotide sequence: TGCGCCAGCAGCCAAGATTGGGACGGCTTCTATGGCTACACCTTC. This sequence encodes CASSQDWDGFYGYTF.

The J gene is TRBJ1-2, the V gene TRBV29-1; D remains unclear. This CDR3 region has 13 residues. Germline CDR1 is SQVTM and CDR2 is ANQGSEA. Trimming left V 0 bases short and J 8 bases short, with 13 bases between. CDR3 residues: CSVEDLPTRGYTF. DNA of the CDR3: TGCAGCGTTGAAGACCTTCCTACGAGGGGCTACACCTTC.

The rearrangement uses TRBV6-5 and TRBJ2-1; TRBD2 aligns across 7 bases. CDR3 length: 15 amino acids. Germline loops: CDR1 MNHEY, CDR2 SVGAGI. The V gene end was trimmed by 1 base and the J gene end by 3 bases; junction bases not matched to a gene: 3. CDR3 coding DNA: TGTGCCAGCAGTTACTTGGGGGGGGTCTACAATGAGCAGTTCTTC. Its protein product is CASSYLGGVYNEQFF.